This note documents a single TCR beta chain sequence. No antigen is known for it. Base quality data are lacking; no much larger clone is found one base away. The data were obtained in a study of cytomegalovirus exposure and HLA in healthy donors (dated by TCRdb to about 2017). Concerning the study at large: An earlier analysis of approximately 640 of the donors reported 250 to 350 Gb of sequence data and 117 million unique TCR beta sequences from about 180 million T cells. In an earlier analysis of 550 to 700 of the donors, high-throughput TCR beta sequencing was used to judge whether each TCR beta V gene segment behaved as functional or pseudogenic. A few DR-DQ haplotypes were treated as single units for association and clustering because of strong linkage in the cohort. Across some 400 genotyped donors of the cohort, an average of roughly 250,000 unique TCR beta nucleotide sequences per donor were sequenced, and roughly a sixth of those sequences were non-productive. An early release that covered fewer than 800 HLA-typed donors contained approximately 300 gigabases of sequencing data and tens of millions of unique TCR sequences. A later genetic analysis used genome-wide SNP genotypes for about three fifths of the 666 donors, treating that subset as a discovery cohort. Besides the first cohort of roughly 660 subjects, a separate validation cohort made up of about 120 different subjects was used. To predict cytomegalovirus infection status, the study combined high-throughput TCR immunosequencing, statistical association of individual TCRs with disease status, and machine learning. Donor age, sex, ethnicity and CMV serostatus were collected together with the repertoire data. Class I and class II HLA loci were covered by the typing at four-digit resolution. All discovery cohort repertoires had been generated on a single sequencing platform. Typing coverage differed by locus: A, B, C, DRB1 and DQB1 were typed in roughly 620-630 donors, DQA1 in 522, DPA1 in around 580, and DPB1 in 450 to 480. Rather than drawing on any new phenotypic data, the later analysis identified candidate immune exposures from TCR beta sequences and the way those sequences occurred across donors. Using immunosequencing, the study profiled T cell repertoires from roughly 650 subjects and related those repertoires to cytomegalovirus serostatus. The genetic ancestry cluster associated with self-reported Caucasian donors included approximately 85% of the roughly 400 genotyped donors. The study was designed to test whether signatures of past pathogen exposure could be identified by cataloging public T cell receptors. In a later analysis, previously published TCR beta repertoires from 666 donors were re-analyzed and high-resolution HLA genotyping was added so that TCR occurrence patterns could be studied.

The library was made by the immunoSEQ multiplex PCR assay. For the multiplex PCR, a mixture combining 60 forward primers for TCR Vbeta segments and 13 reverse primers for TCR Jbeta segments was used. A multiplex PCR assay on genomic DNA amplified the CDR3 region of rearranged TCR beta genes. The amplified TCR beta libraries were sequenced on the Illumina HiSeq System as 87-base-pair reads. The paper's processing steps were these. Across the 670 or so repertoires, a later analysis counted approximately 83 million unique TCR beta chains, 9.5 million to 13 million of which were shared by at least two donors. A nearest-neighbor algorithm error-corrected the raw reads and collapsed the reads into unique sequences, merging closely related sequences to remove PCR and sequencing errors. V, D and J gene segments were assigned by aligning CDR3 sequences to IMGT reference sequences. For a sequence to be retained, at least a six-nucleotide match to both a V gene segment and a J gene segment was required. Rearrangements were called productive when the CDR3 lacked stop codons and stayed in frame with V and J; all others were non-productive. Following IMGT convention, CDR3 was defined as the stretch from the second conserved V-encoded cysteine to the conserved J-encoded phenylalanine. In an earlier analysis of more than 550 of the donors, sequences lacking an unambiguous match to a single V gene segment were excluded. In an earlier analysis of several hundred of the donors, V segments were called functional above 56.7% productive rearrangements and were called segregating when the between-donor standard deviation exceeded 5%. To diagnose cytomegalovirus status from the catalog of TCR beta chain sequences, a statistical classification framework was built. V and J gene assignment, in a later analysis, came from comparing TCR nucleotide sequences with IMGT/GENE-DB human TR gene sequences. The TCRdist pipeline was used in a later analysis to assign CDR3 sequences and most-parsimonious VDJ recombination scenarios. In a later analysis, each TCR beta chain was defined by its CDR3 amino acid sequence together with its V-gene family, and reads without a unique V-gene family were excluded. As a way to deal with suspected cross-contamination and a sequencing artifact, a later analysis dropped nearly 600 nucleotide sequences that were highly shared and had low generation probability. In a later analysis, a clonal expansion index for each public chain was calculated from normalized within-repertoire ranks of inferred template counts. In a later analysis, generation probabilities were computed using a VDJ recombination model fitted to out-of-frame rearrangements, and the results were checked against IGoR. Hypergeometric tests were used in a later analysis to score TCR-TCR, TCR-HLA and TCR-CMV co-occurrence, with a repertoire-size bias correction applied to the TCR pairs. In a later analysis, false discovery rates were estimated by permuting HLA or CMV assignments 20 times. In a later analysis, co-occurring TCRs were grouped using DBSCAN, and TCRdist sequence similarity was added for clustering within HLA-allele-positive subsets. For co-occurrence clustering, repertoires with fewer than 30,000 or more than 120,000 public chains were excluded, along with five repertoires with anomalous nucleotide sharing. TCRdb carries this immuneACCESS record with in-frame sequences only. Its versions omit some clonotypes, under half of them owing to an unresolved V gene in the studies checked, with the rest unexplained. V and J calls and clone size are copied from that table; D and trimming were computed from the DNA. A total of about 160,000 clones appear in this sample, approximately 80% of them only once. The ten biggest clones cover 0.65% to 0.85% of the sample.

The junction carries 9 bases between V and J, which are trimmed by 1 base and 0 bases respectively. From the cysteine up to the phenylalanine, the CDR3 has a length of 15 residues. CDR3 DNA is the only sequence kept; it has 45 bases, read in frame from the first base. CDR1 and CDR2 are drawn from the germline V gene: MNHEY, SVGAGI. What the research found in general, with its limitations: The study listed 164 TCR beta chains as associated with cytomegalovirus. When HLA alleles, especially DR and DQ, strongly co-occurred, attributing TCR associations to individual alleles was difficult. According to a later genetic analysis, donors in an Asian-associated ancestry cluster had fewer N-insertions in productive TCRs than the approximately 700-donor mean. According to a later analysis, parvovirus B19, influenza, CMV and Epstein-Barr virus appeared linked to several top co-occurrence clusters. In an earlier analysis of over 550 of the donors, most TCR beta V segments were observed in productive rearrangements about 87% or about 30% of the time, broadly matching IMGT annotations. Some IMGT-functional V segments, including TRBV6-2 and TRBV6-3, could not be told apart with the 87-base-pair reads, so those segments were excluded. In a later analysis, most CMV-associated TCR beta chains were found to appear HLA-restricted, with HLA associations seemingly driven largely by CMV exposure. Linkage disequilibrium might explain the correlated functional status among segregating V segments, but an unknown experimental factor could not be excluded. Most TCR sequences were seen in very few donors, while some public TCRs were found in many individuals. Specific HLA alleles were associated with more than 15,000 TCR beta sequences at a false discovery rate of 0.05 in a later analysis. A later analysis found that TCR association rates varied across HLA loci, with DRB1 alleles showing the most associated TCRs and HLA-C alleles the fewest. Immune exposure information for the cohort was limited to CMV serostatus. It was suggested by the authors that the approach could potentially be generalized to other disease states and immunological phenotypes. A cluster of highly shared sequence variants was judged likely to be a technical artifact of the sequencing pipeline. A further reported finding was that TCR beta sequences accurately predicted the HLA-A and HLA-B alleles for most subjects in the first cohort. Because counts were too low, some 17 rarely observed V segments, including chromosome 9 orphons, were excluded from the earlier analysis of some 590 of the donors. The cohort was sequenced for TCR beta chains only, and without alpha or paired-chain data the features that could be detected were limited. A few of the identified cytomegalovirus-associated TCR beta chains were confirmed in vitro to be specific for cytomegalovirus antigens. In a later analysis, HLA-associated TCR beta chains showed more clonal expansion and lower generation probabilities than non-associated chains that were equally common. Because HLA typing was unavailable for some donors at each locus, only the typed subset was used in association tests. The classifier was reported to diagnose cytomegalovirus status with high specificity and sensitivity in both the original and validation cohorts. In a later genetic analysis, a missense DCLRE1C variant was associated with V-gene and J-gene trimming of TCR beta chains, and the association was replicated in an independent cohort. Presence/absence analyses assumed roughly uniform sequencing depth across donors, an assumption that may not hold.

The cohort comprised 710 or so healthy bone marrow donors. All cohort members were sampled while nominally healthy, although unrecorded immune exposures were likely present. The donor was CMV seronegative and belonged to the group of 320 or so seronegative cohort members. A peripheral blood sample was provided by each donor, and peripheral blood mononuclear cells were used for TCR beta sequencing. The Qiagen DNeasy Blood Extraction Kit was used to extract genomic DNA from the blood cell samples. The chain uses TRBV6-5 and TRBJ1-1; no D segment can be confidently identified. Material for sequencing was PBMCs. This sequence originates from a female donor in good health and CMV-seronegative. The sequenced DNA: TGTGCCAGCAGTTACTTGGCCGGGGTGAACACTGAAGCTTTCTTT. It codes for CASSYLAGVNTEAFF.